Sequencing of this T cell receptor (beta chain) was carried out in a study of blood T cell repertoires in COVID-19. Study overall: Donors in the United States, Italy and Spain gave samples during acute or convalescent COVID-19.

Germline V lookup: CDR1 LGHDT, CDR2 YNNKEL (reference sequence). The V segment lost 3 bases and the J segment 3 bases; nucleotides outside the gene matches: 8. The CDR3 sequence is 16 residues long. Clones were sequenced by immunoSEQ multiplex PCR, and TCRdb holds only the in-frame ones, with some missing. This sample has about 160,000 clones, with roughly 90% found just once. Sequencing was carried out using peripheral blood. The receptor was isolated from a man aged 18 to 30 with acute or convalescent COVID-19. The V gene is TRBV3-1 (or the pseudogene TRBV3-2), the J gene TRBJ1-3; 7 bases fit TRBD1. CDR3 sequence reads: CASSQNRDSLGNTIYF. CDR3 bases: TGTGCCAGCAGCCAGAACCGGGACAGCCTTGGAAACACCATATATTTT.